The present T cell receptor beta chain was sequenced within a study of T-cell reconstitution after alpha-beta-depleted transplantation in children. This clonotype was seen ten or more times. Preparing the TCRbeta library involved the use of unique molecular identifiers. TCRdb analysed the PCR reads with MiXCR anew, one entry per CDR3 protein. The table lists around 370,000 distinct CDR3 sequences, approximately 10% of them singletons. CDR3 length: 14 residues. Trimming cost V 5 bases and J 0 bases, with 9 bases left between them. V gene TRBV12-3 or TRBV12-4 combines with J gene TRBJ2-3; maybe TRBD1 (6 bases). This material consisted of PBMCs from the stem cell graft donor, taken from the stem cell graft. The receptor comes from a human donor who donated a stem cell graft to a child with acute lymphoblastic leukemia. The CDR3 reads CASSRQESTDTQYF. CDR3 DNA: TGTGCCAGCAGTCGACAGGAGAGCACAGATACGCAGTATTTT.